The clone carrying this TCR beta chain was observed a few times. What it binds is unknown. These data belong to a study of T cell responses to AZD1222 COVID-19 vaccine. General observations from the study: In a largely white British group with more females than males, clonal diversity was possibly underestimated. Nearly half of the spike-specific TCRs reportedly recognize variant regions that carry no mutations. Increases in Spike-specific TCR breadth and depth were seen after two AZD1222 doses.

Libraries were prepared by immunoSEQ multiplex PCR; TCRdb keeps only in-frame clonotypes and omits some of them. The repertoire holds a few hundred thousand clones, with over 90% as singletons. The CDR3 is 12 amino acids. V was clipped by 8 bases and J by 3 bases, with 5 bases between them. Germline loops: CDR1 ENHRY, CDR2 SYGVKD. The TCR sequence derives from an adult in good health. This specimen consisted of peripheral blood, obtained on day 0 of AZD1222 vaccination. J is TRBJ2-6 and V is TRBV10-3; D unresolved. The DNA of the CDR3 is TGTGCCATCTCGGATGGGGCCAACGTCCTGACTTTC. This encodes CAISDGANVLTF.